A selection of T cell receptor beta chains follows, all from one sample in a study of shared clonotypes between healthy human individuals. Generated by immunoSEQ multiplex PCR, the TCRdb table keeps only in-frame clones and is missing some. The repertoire holds 500,000 to 650,000 clones, roughly four fifths seen once, with 12% in the top ten. The sample consisted of PBMCs. These receptors all stem from a woman aged 40 to 50 in good health. Some clones in this sample may be carry-over from other donors' samples. Both conserved end residues are part of each CDR3. A D gene is named only where the DNA matches it firmly. Clone size is not always given. Where it is, it says once, few, many or a class for expanded clones.

j_call	d_call	clone_size	v_call	cdr3_nt	cdr3_aa
TRBJ2-1	-	-	TRBV14	TGTGCCAGCAGCCATTTTCAGGGGCAAACCTACAATGAGCAGTTCTTC	CASSHFQGQTYNEQFF
TRBJ1-2	-	-	TRBV28	TGTGCCAGCAGCTTGAACCTCGGGGAAAGCTATGGCTACACCTTC	CASSLNLGESYGYTF
TRBJ2-7	-	-	TRBV29-1	TGCAGCGTTAAGGGCGACAGGAAGCAGTACTTC	CSVKGDRKQYF
TRBJ1-2	TRBD1	-	TRBV27	TGTGCCAGCAGGCAAGGGGGCAGGGCGAGGGATGGCTACACCTTC	CASRQGGRARDGYTF
TRBJ2-5	-	-	TRBV7-3	TGTGCCAGCAGCCATAATTTAGGGGGACAAGAAGAGACCCAGTACTTC	CASSHNLGGQEETQYF
TRBJ2-2	-	-	TRBV6-5	TGTGCCAGCCAGGCGAACACCGGGGAGCTGTTTTTT	CASQANTGELFF
TRBJ2-5	-	-	TRBV5-5	TGTGCCAGCAGCCCCGAGCGGTTGGAGACCCAGTACTTC	CASSPERLETQYF
TRBJ2-7	-	-	TRBV7-9	TGTGCCAGCAGCGACATTCGGACAGCGGGTGACTACGAGCAGTACTTC	CASSDIRTAGDYEQYF
TRBJ1-1	TRBD1	-	TRBV6-5	TGTGCCAGCAGACCACCTGGACAGGTTGAAGCTTTCTTT	CASRPPGQVEAFF
TRBJ2-2	-	-	TRBV27	TGTGCCAGCAGTACTACCGGGGGCGGGGAGCTGTTTTTT	CASSTTGGGELFF
TRBJ2-3	-	once	TRBV5-1	TGCGCCAGCAGCTTGCGCGATACGCAGTATTTT	CASSLRDTQYF
TRBJ1-5	-	once	TRBV15	TGTGCCACCAGCAGCGAGGTCCCAAGGGTGCCCCAGCATTTT	CATSSEVPRVPQHF
TRBJ2-3	-	-	TRBV11-1	TGTGCCAGCAGTCATAGGACTCGCACAGATACGCAGTATTTT	CASSHRTRTDTQYF
TRBJ1-1	-	many	TRBV2	TGTGCCAGCAGTGAAGTGGGGAGGAACACTGAAGCTTTCTTT	CASSEVGRNTEAFF